This is a list of T cell receptor beta chains from one sample in a study of blood T cell repertoires in COVID-19. The table came from immunoSEQ multiplex PCR; TCRdb's copy has only in-frame clones and leaves some out. The sample carries 330,000 or so clones, about 90% recorded once. Sequenced: PBMCs or T cells enriched from blood (not recorded which). Receptors were obtained from a woman younger than 45 who had recovered from COVID-19. Both conserved end residues are part of each CDR3. The order of the fields is clone size, V gene, D gene, J gene, CDR3 DNA, CDR3 protein. A D gene is named only where the DNA matches it firmly. Expanded clones are given a class, and other clones once, few, many or no size at all.

>NA|TRBV7-2|NA|TRBJ2-3
TGTGCCAGCAGCCCCAGTTTGGATACGCAGTATTTT
CASSPSLDTQYF
>NA|TRBV3-1/TRBV3-2|NA|TRBJ2-7
TGTGCCAGCAGCCAGCTCCGTTTCGATCAGGACTTC
CASSQLRFDQDF
>NA|TRBV18|NA|TRBJ1-1
TGTGCCAGCTCACGACGCGCCGGGAGGGAGAACACTGAAGCTTTCTTT
CASSRRAGRENTEAFF
>NA|TRBV20-1|NA|TRBJ2-7
TGCAGTGCTGTGAGGGCGGACCAGACGTACTTC
CSAVRADQTYF
>NA|TRBV27|TRBD1|TRBJ2-7
TGTGCCAGCAGTCTGTCGGCAGGGGGCTTGTACGAGCAGTACTTC
CASSLSAGGLYEQYF
>once|TRBV27|TRBD1|TRBJ1-2
TGTGCCAGCAGTTTATCACCGGGACAGGGGGCTGTTGGCTACACCTTC
CASSLSPGQGAVGYTF
>NA|TRBV14|NA|TRBJ2-3
TGTGCCAGCAGCCAAGAACACTGGAGACAGTATTTT
CASSQEHWRQYF
>few|TRBV19|TRBD1|TRBJ2-1
TGTGCCACTTCTTCCCCGGGACAGGACTACAATGAGCAGTTCTTC
CATSSPGQDYNEQFF
>NA|TRBV11-3|TRBD1|TRBJ2-2
TGTGCCAGCAGCATGGGACAGGGCCCTAACACCGGGGAGCTGTTTTTT
CASSMGQGPNTGELFF
>NA|TRBV24-1|NA|TRBJ2-1
TGTGCCACCAGCTTACCAGGGTACAATGAGCAGTTCTTC
CATSLPGYNEQFF
>NA|TRBV4-1|TRBD1|TRBJ1-4
TGCGCCAGCAGCCAACCCGGGACAGGGGGCCCCAGGAAACTGTTTTTT
CASSQPGTGGPRKLFF
>NA|TRBV27|NA|TRBJ2-3
TGTGCCAGCAGTTTATGGGCAGGAGATACGCAGTATTTT
CASSLWAGDTQYF
>NA|TRBV10-2|TRBD1|TRBJ1-1
TGCGCCAGCATTAAGACAGGGGGCGTCACTGAAGCTTTCTTT
CASIKTGGVTEAFF
>NA|TRBV6-5|NA|TRBJ1-5
TGTGCCAGCAGTCCGGGGGGAAGCCAGCCCCAGCATTTT
CASSPGGSQPQHF
>once|TRBV7-9|TRBD1|TRBJ1-1
TGTGCCAGCAGCTCGACAGGGGGCGGGACTGAAGCTTTCTTT
CASSSTGGGTEAFF
>NA|TRBV30|TRBD2|TRBJ2-3
TGTGCCTGGAGTGTGGCGGGGGGGTTCACAGATACGCAGTATTTT
CAWSVAGGFTDTQYF
>NA|TRBV5-1|TRBD2|TRBJ2-1
TGCGCCAGCAGCCGAGAGCGGGAGGGCTATGAGCAGTTCTTC
CASSREREGYEQFF
>few|TRBV12-5|TRBD1|TRBJ1-2
TGTGCTAGTGGTTTGGGACTGGACAGGGGATATATGAACTATGGCTACACCTTC
CASGLGLDRGYMNYGYTF
>NA|TRBV5-5|TRBD1|TRBJ1-1
TGTGCCAGCAGCCCGTGGACAGGGGCTGAAGCTTTCTTT
CASSPWTGAEAFF
>NA|TRBV7-8|NA|TRBJ2-6
TGTGCCAGCAGCTTAGACGGGTATAGGGCCAACGTCCTGACTTTC
CASSLDGYRANVLTF
>NA|TRBV5-6|NA|TRBJ2-1
TGTGCCAGCAGCTGGAGGGATGAGCAGTTCTTC
CASSWRDEQFF
>NA|TRBV3-1/TRBV3-2|NA|TRBJ1-4
TGTGCCAGCAGCCCCCGCGGGACGGCAAAAAAACTGTTTTTT
CASSPRGTAKKLFF
>few|TRBV3-1/TRBV3-2|TRBD2|TRBJ2-3
TGTGCCAGCAGCCAAGATCACCCCGGGACTAGCGGGGGGGTGTATACGCAGTATTTT
CASSQDHPGTSGGVYTQYF
>once|TRBV24-1|TRBD2|TRBJ2-1
TGTGCCACCAGTGATCGCGGGGGGTTTGTCTACAATGAGCAGTTCTTC
CATSDRGGFVYNEQFF